These T cell receptor beta chains were read from a single sample in a study of identical twins. A single record per CDR3 protein comes from TCRdb applying MiXCR to the 5' RACE reads. The table lists 1.5 million to 2 million distinct CDR3 sequences, about 30% of them singletons. Sequenced: cord blood. These receptors originate from a newborn girl in good health. The CDR3 runs from the conserved cysteine through the conserved F or W. Each record gives: D gene, V gene, J gene, clone size, CDR3 DNA, CDR3 protein. A D gene is named only where the DNA matches it firmly. Clone size is not always given. Where it is, it says once, few, many or a class for expanded clones.

>TRBD2|TRBV25-1|TRBJ2-1|few
TGTGCCAGCAGTGAATGGACTAGCGGGGGGGCTTACTACAATGAGCAGTTCTTC
CASSEWTSGGAYYNEQFF
>NA|TRBV6-5|TRBJ2-5|NA
TGTGCCAGCAGTTACGCCCGAACAGGGAGGAATGAGCAGTACTTC
CASSYARTGRNEQYF
>NA|TRBV7-2|TRBJ1-5|few
TGTGCCAGCAGCTTAGTAGCGGACATCAGGGTACAGCCCCAGCATTTT
CASSLVADIRVQPQHF
>NA|TRBV5-1|TRBJ1-1|few
TGCGCCAGCAGCTTGGGCGAAAGCACTGAAGCTTTCTTT
CASSLGESTEAFF
>TRBD1|TRBV28|TRBJ1-2|many
TGCGCCAGCAGCTTGGACAGGGGGCCCTATGGCTACACCTTC
CASSLDRGPYGYTF
>NA|TRBV28|TRBJ2-7|few
TGTGCCAGCAGTTCCCCGGCGGGGCGCTACGAGCAGTACTTC
CASSSPAGRYEQYF
>TRBD2|TRBV5-1|TRBJ2-3|NA
TGCGCCAGCAGCTTTCCTAGCGGGGAGGATACGCAGTATTTT
CASSFPSGEDTQYF
>TRBD1|TRBV27|TRBJ1-4|NA
TGTGCCAGCAGTTTGGACAGGGCTGGAAAACTGTTTTTT
CASSLDRAGKLFF
>NA|TRBV5-5|TRBJ1-6|NA
TGTGCCAGCAGCAGAGCTACCGGGACAAATTCACCCCTCCACTTT
CASSRATGTNSPLHF
>TRBD2|TRBV4-1|TRBJ2-1|NA
TGCGCCAGCAGCCAATGGCGGGAGCTTACGAATGAGCAGTTCTTC
CASSQWRELTNEQFF
>TRBD2|TRBV20-1|TRBJ2-1|NA
TGCAGTGCTCCACTAGCGGGGGGGCCGGATGAGCAGTTCTTC
CSAPLAGGPDEQFF
>TRBD1|TRBV2|TRBJ2-1|few
TGTGCCAGCAGATGGGGACAGGGGGCCTACAATGAGCAGTTCTTC
CASRWGQGAYNEQFF
>NA|TRBV10-3|TRBJ1-5|few
TGTGCCATCAGTGAGTTGGGAGGGGGTCAGCCCCAGCATTTT
CAISELGGGQPQHF
>TRBD1|TRBV2|TRBJ2-7|many
TGTGCCAGCAGTGGGACAGGGGCCTACGAGCAGTACTTC
CASSGTGAYEQYF
>TRBD2|TRBV10-3|TRBJ2-1|many
TGTGCCATCGCAGGGACTAGCGGACTATACAATGAGCAGTTCTTC
CAIAGTSGLYNEQFF
>TRBD1|TRBV7-2|TRBJ2-2|NA
TGTGCCAGCAGTTCCGGGACAGGGACCACCGGGGAGCTGTTTTTT
CASSSGTGTTGELFF
>NA|TRBV28|TRBJ1-5|NA
TGTGCCAGCAGTCCACTCCTTCGAGGGGCTCAGCCCCAGCATTTT
CASSPLLRGAQPQHF
>NA|TRBV29-1|TRBJ1-2|NA
TGCAGTTTTGCGAAGGGAGGCGGCTACACCTTC
CSFAKGGGYTF
>NA|TRBV20-1|TRBJ2-4|NA
TGCAGTGCTAGAGATCATCAGCGTCCCAAAAACATTCAGTACTTC
CSARDHQRPKNIQYF
>TRBD2|TRBV10-3|TRBJ2-4|many
TGTGCCATCAGTGAGTCGGAGGCGGGAGGGCCGAAAACCAAAAACATTCAGTACTTC
CAISESEAGGPKTKNIQYF
>NA|TRBV6-2/TRBV6-3|TRBJ1-5|many
TGTGCCAGCATTCGGGAGCTCAATCAGCCCCAGCATTTT
CASIRELNQPQHF
>NA|TRBV5-6|TRBJ1-5|NA
TGTGCCAGCAGCTTGCCCCCAGGAGGGCAGCCCCAGCATTTT
CASSLPPGGQPQHF
>NA|TRBV29-1|TRBJ1-2|NA
TGCAGCGTTGACGGGGGGCGCGGCTACACCTTC
CSVDGGRGYTF
>NA|TRBV10-3|TRBJ1-1|NA
TGTGCCATCAGGACGGGGCAGGGAGGAAACACTGAAGCTTTCTTT
CAIRTGQGGNTEAFF
>NA|TRBV27|TRBJ2-7|NA
TGTGCCAGCAGTTTTGCGGGGCGGGCCTACGAGCAGTACTTC
CASSFAGRAYEQYF
>TRBD1|TRBV6-4|TRBJ1-6|few
TGTGCCAGCAGCAACCGGAAAGAGGGGGACAGGAAGGTGCAGTATAATTCACCCCTCCACTTT
CASSNRKEGDRKVQYNSPLHF
>NA|TRBV20-1|TRBJ2-5|NA
TGCAGTGCTAGAGAGACGTTGGCGGTACAAGAGACCCAGTACTTC
CSARETLAVQETQYF
>NA|TRBV24-1|TRBJ2-5|NA
TGTGCCACCAGTGACCCTTATCCCAATGAGCAGTACTTC
CATSDPYPNEQYF
>TRBD2|TRBV11-2|TRBJ2-3|NA
TGTGCCAGCAGCTCGCGGGAGACTGACACAGATACGCAGTATTTT
CASSSRETDTDTQYF
>NA|TRBV7-8|TRBJ1-5|NA
TGTGCCAGCAGCTTAAATCCGACAGGCCAGGATCCCCAGCATTTT
CASSLNPTGQDPQHF
>NA|TRBV7-9|TRBJ1-2|few
TGTGCCAGCAGCACTCGACAATCCCCTAGGAGCTACACCTTC
CASSTRQSPRSYTF
>NA|TRBV7-2|TRBJ2-7|few
TGTGCCAGCAGCTTAGCCTTTTCCGGCTCCTACGAGCAGTACTTC
CASSLAFSGSYEQYF
>NA|TRBV20-1|TRBJ1-1|many
TGCAGTGCGAGCGTGGGGAACACTGAAGCTTTCTTT
CSASVGNTEAFF
>NA|TRBV11-2|TRBJ2-7|few
TGTGCCAGCAGCCCGTGGGGGTTAGCCGAGCAGTACTTC
CASSPWGLAEQYF
>TRBD2|TRBV20-1|TRBJ2-3|NA
TGCAGTCCCCCTCGGGGGGGTTCAGATACGCAGTATTTT
CSPPRGGSDTQYF
>NA|TRBV20-1|TRBJ2-3|NA
TGCAGTGCTAGCTGGGAGCGGAGAGATACGCAGTATTTT
CSASWERRDTQYF
>NA|TRBV20-1|TRBJ2-5|few
TGCAGTGCTAGAGATTGGGACGAGACCCAGTACTTC
CSARDWDETQYF
>NA|TRBV9|TRBJ2-1|NA
TGTGCCAGCAGCGGGGGGCTAGCGAGGTTCAATGAGCAGTTCTTC
CASSGGLARFNEQFF
>NA|TRBV13|TRBJ1-4|NA
TGTGCCAGCAGCGACCGGGACGGGAATGAAAAACTGTTTTTT
CASSDRDGNEKLFF
>NA|TRBV7-9|TRBJ1-2|NA
TGTGCCAGCAGCTTAACGTCCGTAGGGGGCTACACCTTC
CASSLTSVGGYTF
>NA|TRBV4-2|TRBJ2-7|many
TGTGCCAGCAGCCAAGACCCCTCACCAGCCTACGAGCAGTACTTC
CASSQDPSPAYEQYF
>NA|TRBV11-2|TRBJ2-7|few
TGTGCCAGCAGTGGGGTCGGTCTAGCCTCCTCCTACGAGCAGTACTTC
CASSGVGLASSYEQYF
>TRBD2|TRBV6-1|TRBJ2-1|NA
TGTGCCAGCAGTGAGACTAGCGGGGCCTTCCTCTACAATGAGCAGTTCTTC
CASSETSGAFLYNEQFF
>TRBD2|TRBV20-1|TRBJ2-1|NA
TGCAGTGCTAGTCGCCTAGCGGGAAGTGAGCAGTTCTTC
CSASRLAGSEQFF
>NA|TRBV14|TRBJ1-6|NA
TGTGCCAGCAGCCAAGAGATCGGGGCCTATAATCCACCCCTCCACTTT
CASSQEIGAYNPPLHF
>NA|TRBV6-1|TRBJ1-2|NA
TGTGCCAGCAGTGAAGGTCGGCACTATGGCTACACCTTC
CASSEGRHYGYTF
>NA|TRBV21-1|TRBJ2-5|few
TGTGCCAGCAGCATCCCGGGACTCCAAGAGCAGTACTTC
CASSIPGLQEQYF
>NA|TRBV12-3/TRBV12-4|TRBJ2-1|few
TGTGCCAGCAGCCCCTACGGGAGCTACAATGAGCAGTTCTTC
CASSPYGSYNEQFF
>NA|TRBV4-2|TRBJ2-3|few
TGTGCCAGCAGCCAATACCCTACGGGTTCTAACACAGATACGCAGTATTTT
CASSQYPTGSNTDTQYF
>NA|TRBV5-1|TRBJ1-2|few
TGCGCCAGCGGAATCGACAGGCACTATGGCTACACCTTC
CASGIDRHYGYTF
>TRBD1|TRBV10-3|TRBJ1-2|NA
TGTGTCACCGGAATCACAGGGGGTGGCTATGGCTACACCTTC
CVTGITGGGYGYTF
>TRBD2|TRBV7-2|TRBJ2-5|few
TGTGCCAGCAGCTTAGCGCGACTAAGACTAGCGCTCCAAGAGACCCAGTACTTC
CASSLARLRLALQETQYF
>NA|TRBV11-2|TRBJ2-3|NA
TGTGCCAGCAGCCCGGGGTCGGGGCTTTCCACAGATACGCAGTATTTT
CASSPGSGLSTDTQYF
>TRBD2|TRBV20-1|TRBJ2-2|NA
TGCAGTGCTTGGACTAGCGGGAGGCTCAACACCGGGGAGCTGTTTTTT
CSAWTSGRLNTGELFF
>TRBD2|TRBV11-2|TRBJ2-1|few
TGTGCCAGCAGCGTGACCGGGACTAGCGGGGGTTTCTACAATGAGCAGTTCTTC
CASSVTGTSGGFYNEQFF
>TRBD1|TRBV5-4|TRBJ2-1|NA
TGTGCCAGCAGCTTGGACAGGGGGCACAATGAGCAGTTCTTC
CASSLDRGHNEQFF
>NA|TRBV7-2|TRBJ1-5|NA
TGTGCCAGCAGCCCAGCGGTTGTTCAGCCCCAGCATTTT
CASSPAVVQPQHF
>NA|TRBV5-1|TRBJ2-1|few
TGCGCCAGCAGCTTGGGAGCGGCTCCCAATGAGCAGTTCTTC
CASSLGAAPNEQFF
>TRBD2|TRBV4-1|TRBJ2-7|NA
TGCGCCAGCAGCCAAGATCTAGGGACTAGATTTCCCTACGAGCAGTACTTC
CASSQDLGTRFPYEQYF
>TRBD1|TRBV29-1|TRBJ1-2|once
TGCAGCGTTGTAACAGGGGGAAGAGGCTATGGCTACACCTTC
CSVVTGGRGYGYTF